This T cell receptor (beta chain) was retrieved from a study of shared clonotypes between healthy human individuals. The study's findings and limits: The study sampled only blood, and tissue repertoires likely differ. Naive subsets generally had larger estimated richness than memory subsets.

Repertoires were generated with immunoSEQ multiplex PCR, while TCRdb's copy carries only in-frame clones and drops some. The sample holds millions of clones, more than 85% seen once. A note on this clone: No antigen is known for it.

The CDR3 totals 16 residues. Germline CDR1 SNHLY, CDR2 FYNNEI. V gave up 2 bases and J gave up 9 bases; unmatched junction bases: 9. Sequenced sample: naive CD4+ T cells from PBMCs. Regarding subset: CD45RA+ positively selected. The sequence derives from a man younger than 35 in good health. Some clones in this sample may be carry-over from other donors' samples. The rearrangement links TRBV2 to TRBJ2-1; 11 bases are a match to TRBD2. The CDR3 region has the DNA TGTGCCAGCAGTGAACCACTAGCGGGAGTTAGCAGTGAGCAGTTCTTC. This codes for CASSEPLAGVSSEQFF.